This entry lists 18 T cell receptor beta chains sequenced from one sample in a study of shared clonotypes between healthy human individuals. Profiled with immunoSEQ multiplex PCR; TCRdb holds only in-frame clones, not every one. The table shows 2.5 million or so clones, with roughly nine tenths occurring only once. The sequenced sample consisted of naive CD4+ T cells sorted from blood. Subset noted: CD45RA+ positively selected. The source is a man younger than 35 in good health.

The chain recombines TRBV6-5 with TRBJ1-6; the D gene is possibly TRBD1 (5 bases). Trimming shortened V by 0 bases and J by 9 bases, and 15 bases separated the two germline ends. Germline CDR1 and CDR2: MNHEY and SVGAGI. The CDR3 totals 16 residues. CDR3 in amino acids: CASSYSLQGAGSPLHF. CDR3 bases: TGTGCCAGCAGTTACTCTCTGCAAGGGGCTGGTTCACCCCTCCACTTT.

The V and J genes are TRBV9 and TRBJ1-2; no clear D. The CDR3 sequence is 15 residues long. CDR1 is SGDLS, CDR2 YYNGEE, per germline. V lost 0 bases, J lost 8 bases, and 17 bases lay in between. CDR3 sequence reads: CASSVGVGKMGGYTF. The CDR3 nucleotides are TGTGCCAGCAGCGTAGGAGTCGGAAAAATGGGGGGCTACACCTTC.

The chain employs TRBV10-3 and TRBJ2-7, with TRBD2 matching 8 bases. Trimming took 6 bases from V and 0 from J; bases not matched to a gene: 7. This CDR3 contains 15 residues. Germline V gene sequence: CDR1 ENHRY, CDR2 SYGVKD. The chain's CDR3 is CAIREKLADSYEQYF. The CDR3 nucleotides read TGTGCCATCAGGGAAAAACTAGCGGACTCCTACGAGCAGTACTTC.

The chain links TRBV28 to TRBJ2-5; D is perhaps TRBD2 (7 bases). CDR3 length: 16 residues. The germline CDR1 and CDR2 sequences are MDHEN and SYDVKM. V was pared by 7 bases and J by 2 bases, with 20 bases between. Here the CDR3 DNA reads TGTGCCAGCAACCCGAGGGGGGGCGCGGGGCAAGAGACCCAGTACTTC. This encodes CASNPRGGAGQETQYF. Complete variable domain (other parts from reference TRBV28 and TRBJ2-5): DVKVTQSSRYLVKRTGEKVFLECVQDMDHENMFWYRQDPGLGLRLIYFSYDVKMKEKGDIPEGYSVSREKKERFSLILESASTNQTSMYLCASNPRGGAGQETQYFGPGTRLLVL.

The sample holds one count of this clone. The rearrangement links TRBV10-3 to TRBJ2-2; the D is unclear. Deletions cut 10 bases from V and 3 bases from J, with 15 bases between. Germline CDR1 and CDR2: ENHRY and SYGVKD. The CDR3 length is 14 residues. Here the CDR3 DNA reads TGTGCCACCTCTCCAAACCCCGACACCGGGGAGCTGTTTTTT. This translates into CATSPNPDTGELFF.

This clone was found once. The chain recombines TRBV4-2 with TRBJ1-3; D might be TRBD1 (5 bases). In germline, CDR1 is LGHNA, CDR2 YNFKEQ. The V end lost 0 bases, the J end lost 1 base, and 13 bases lay between the germline ends. The CDR3 has 17 residues. In DNA, the CDR3 is TGTGCCAGCAGCCAAGAATTACAGGCCCTTTCTGGAAACACCATATATTTT. The encoded protein is CASSQELQALSGNTIYF.

V usage is TRBV2 and J usage is TRBJ2-7; TRBD2 aligns across 11 bases. With 6 bases clipped from V and 6 bases from J, the junction kept 10 bases outside the gene matches. This CDR3 has 15 amino acids. CDR1 is SNHLY, CDR2 FYNNEI, per germline. CDR3 residues: CASRVETSGTGEQYF. CDR3 nucleotides: TGTGCCAGCAGGGTGGAGACTAGCGGGACGGGCGAGCAGTACTTC.

The V and J genes are TRBV11-2 and TRBJ2-7; D gene ambiguous. In germline, CDR1 is SGHAT, CDR2 FQNNGV. V was cut by 1 base and J by 0 bases, with 7 bases left in between. The CDR3 runs 14 residues. The CDR3 loop reads CASSLAQYSYEQYF. CDR3 in DNA: TGTGCCAGCAGCTTAGCCCAGTACTCCTACGAGCAGTACTTC.

V gene TRBV14 combines with J gene TRBJ2-1; D remains unclear. Germline values: CDR1 SGHDN, CDR2 FVKESK. Between the trimmed V and J ends, which lost 0 bases and 9 bases, there was a span of 3 bases. The CDR3 is 11 amino acids. DNA for the CDR3: TGTGCCAGCAGCCAAGAACTTGAGCAGTTCTTC. Its protein product is CASSQELEQFF.

The chain carries TRBV4-3 and TRBJ1-1; no definite D call. Trimming removed 0 bases from V and 0 bases from J, with 11 bases in between. The V gene's germline CDR1 is LGHNA and CDR2 YSLEER. The CDR3 extends over 16 amino acids. In DNA, the CDR3 is TGCGCCAGCAGCCAAGATTTCGGCGGGGTGAACACTGAAGCTTTCTTT. Amino acids: CASSQDFGGVNTEAFF.

V and J are TRBV5-1 and TRBJ2-7, with TRBD1 identical over 8 bases. Germline V gene sequence: CDR1 SGHRS, CDR2 YFSETQ. With V trimmed by 6 bases and J by 7 bases, 12 bases remained unmatched. This CDR3 contains 14 residues. CDR3 coding DNA: TGCGCCAGCACCTACGGGCAGGGGGCTCGTGAGCAGTACTTC. Protein sequence: CASTYGQGAREQYF.

The genes are TRBV29-1 and TRBJ2-3; D call uncertain. This CDR3 comprises 14 residues. Germline values: CDR1 SQVTM, CDR2 ANQGSEA. The germline V and J ends were trimmed by 7 bases and 1 base, with 15 bases remaining between them. As DNA, the CDR3 is TGCAGCGCCCTCGCGGCCTCTGGCACAGATACGCAGTATTTT. Residues: CSALAASGTDTQYF.

In DNA, the CDR3 is TGTGCCAGCAGCTCCCTGCAGGGCCCCTATTACTTC. Encoded protein: CASSSLQGPYYF. The V call is TRBV11-2, the J call TRBJ2-5; D possibly corresponds to TRBD1 (5 bases). V was clipped by 4 bases and J by 14 bases, with 17 bases between them. There are 12 residues in the CDR3. Germline lookup yields CDR1 SGHAT and CDR2 FQNNGV.

The V gene is TRBV7-6, the J gene TRBJ1-5; the D is unclear. The CDR3 sequence is 14 residues long. Trimming shortened V by 1 base and J by 1 base, and 5 bases separated the two germline ends. Germline CDR1 is SGHVS and CDR2 is FNYEAQ. This CDR3 reads CASSLDPSNQPQHF. The CDR3 nucleotides read TGTGCCAGCAGCTTAGATCCGAGCAATCAGCCCCAGCATTTT.

A single count supports this clone. The V gene is TRBV14, the J gene TRBJ2-7, with 9 positions matching TRBD1. The CDR3 loop spans 13 amino acids. Germline-derived CDR1 and CDR2 are SGHDN and FVKESK. Losses at the gene ends were 5 bases for V and 6 bases for J; bases not matched to a gene: 5. The CDR3 loop reads CASSTGGRGEQYF. The DNA for the CDR3 is TGTGCCAGCAGCACAGGGGGCCGCGGCGAGCAGTACTTC. Full variable domain (remainder filled in from reference TRBV14 and TRBJ2-7): EAGVTQFPSHSVIEKGQTVTLRCDPISGHDNLYWYRRVMGKEIKFLLHFVKESKQDESGMPNNRFLAERTGGTYSTLKVQPAELEDSGVYFCASSTGGRGEQYFGPGTRLTVT.

The chain carries TRBV15 and TRBJ2-7, with D possibly TRBD1 on 5 matching bases. Germline CDR1 LNHNV, CDR2 YYDKDF (reference sequence). V lost 0 bases, J lost 2 bases, and 14 bases lay in between. The CDR3 has 16 amino acids. CDR3 DNA sequence: TGTGCCACCAGCAGAGATAGTTCAGGGTTGCCCTACGAGCAGTACTTC. It translates to CATSRDSSGLPYEQYF.

The CDR3 is CASSPDAGRGNTIYF. The DNA of the CDR3 is TGTGCCAGCTCACCAGACGCAGGGAGAGGAAACACCATATATTTT. The rearrangement joins TRBV18 to TRBJ1-3; D perhaps matches TRBD1 (5 bases). The germline V gene encodes CDR1 KGHSH and CDR2 LQKENI. The CDR3 is 15 residues long. Trimming cost V 2 bases and J 4 bases, with 12 bases left between them. The full variable domain, rest sourced from reference TRBV18 and TRBJ1-3, is NAGVMQNPRHLVRRRGQEARLRCSPMKGHSHVYWYRQLPEEGLKFMVYLQKENIIDESGMPKERFSAEFPKEGPSILRIQQVVRGDSAAYFCASSPDAGRGNTIYFGEGSWLTVV.

The rearrangement joins TRBV6-6 to TRBJ2-7, with D possibly TRBD2 on 5 matching bases. CDR1 and CDR2 (germline): MNHNY, SVGAGI (reference sequence). This CDR3 spans 15 amino acids. Trimming stripped 6 bases from V and 0 bases from J, with 15 bases between. CDR3 nucleotide sequence: TGTGCCAGCAGATCCCCGAGCGGTCGCTCCTACGAGCAGTACTTC. Encoded protein: CASRSPSGRSYEQYF.